This T cell receptor (beta chain) emerged from a study of cytomegalovirus exposure and HLA in healthy donors. Both 60 Vbeta primers and 13 Jbeta primers went into the PCR. Produced via immunoSEQ multiplex PCR; TCRdb's table is partial and in-frame only. The table lists 250,000 to 350,000 clones, 80% to 90% of them singletons. Points from the study as a whole: Rare sequences made up most TCRs, while some public TCRs were found in many donors.

In regard to this clone: The target antigen is unknown.

The germline CDR1 and CDR2 sequences are SQVTM and ANQGSEA. The CDR3 extends over 17 amino acids. Trimming stripped 0 bases from V and 8 bases from J, with 25 bases between. The sequenced sample consisted of PBMCs. The chain is built from TRBV29-1 and TRBJ1-2, with a possible D match to TRBD1 (6 bases). The sequence was obtained from a woman under 30 in good health and CMV-seronegative. The CDR3 protein is CSVEDLTIRGTWRGYTF. The CDR3 coding sequence is TGCAGCGTTGAAGATCTAACCATAAGGGGGACCTGGAGGGGCTACACCTTC.